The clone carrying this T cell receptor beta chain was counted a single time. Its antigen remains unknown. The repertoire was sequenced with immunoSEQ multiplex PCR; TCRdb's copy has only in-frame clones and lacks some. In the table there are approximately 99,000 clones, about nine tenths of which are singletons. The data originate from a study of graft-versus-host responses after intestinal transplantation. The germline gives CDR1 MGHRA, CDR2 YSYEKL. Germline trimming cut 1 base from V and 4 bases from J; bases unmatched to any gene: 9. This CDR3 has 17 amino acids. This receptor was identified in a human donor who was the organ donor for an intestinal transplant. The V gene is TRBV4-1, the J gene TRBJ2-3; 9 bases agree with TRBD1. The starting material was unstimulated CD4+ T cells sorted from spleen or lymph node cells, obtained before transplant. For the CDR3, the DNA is TGCGCCAGCAGCCAAGGGGGGGGGACAGGGTCGCCAGATACGCAGTATTTT. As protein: CASSQGGGTGSPDTQYF.